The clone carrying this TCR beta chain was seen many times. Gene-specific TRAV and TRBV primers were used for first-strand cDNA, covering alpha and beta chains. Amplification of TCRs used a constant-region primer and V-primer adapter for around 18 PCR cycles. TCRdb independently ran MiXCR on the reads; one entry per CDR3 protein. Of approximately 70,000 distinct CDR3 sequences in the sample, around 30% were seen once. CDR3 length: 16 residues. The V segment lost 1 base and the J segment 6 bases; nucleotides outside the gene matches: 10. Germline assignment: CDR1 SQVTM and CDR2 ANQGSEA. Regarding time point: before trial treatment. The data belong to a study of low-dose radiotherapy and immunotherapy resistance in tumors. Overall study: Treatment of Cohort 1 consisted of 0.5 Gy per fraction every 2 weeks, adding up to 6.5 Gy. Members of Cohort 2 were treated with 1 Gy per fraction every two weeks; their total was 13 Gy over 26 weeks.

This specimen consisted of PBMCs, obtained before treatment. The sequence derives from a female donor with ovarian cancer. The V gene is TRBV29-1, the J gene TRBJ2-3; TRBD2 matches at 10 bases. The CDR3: CSVEGEASGGPDTQYF. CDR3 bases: TGCAGCGTTGAAGGGGAGGCTAGCGGGGGCCCGGATACGCAGTATTTT.